This TCR beta chain originates from a study of control samples from healthy donors and cancer patients (TCRdb year 2020). Notes on this clone: Its antigen is unknown. No qualities accompany the bases; no much larger clone lies one base away.

Libraries were prepared through the immunoSEQ multiplex PCR assay. TCRdb retrieved this table from immuneACCESS and kept in-frame rearrangements only. Not all clones are present; in checked studies, unresolved V genes account for under half, and no reason is known for the remainder. The sample includes approximately 100,000 clones, with around 88% observed a single time. Roughly 15% of the sample belongs to the ten largest clones. Deletion took 0 bases off V and 4 bases off J, with a span of 13 bases between the germline ends. The CDR1 and CDR2 encoded by the germline V gene (reference sequence) are LGHDT and YNNKEL. The CDR3 has 15 amino acids, counting the end cysteine and phenylalanine. The entry retains the CDR3 DNA only, 45 bases that are in frame from base 1.

Input material: blood. The receptor was derived from a man younger than 40 in good health. The sequence joins TRBV3-1 (or the pseudogene TRBV3-2) to TRBJ2-7, with a weak D call of TRBD1 (6 bases match). The nucleotide sequence reads TGTGCCAGCAGCCAAGAAGGCAGGGACACATACGAGCAGTACTTC. It codes for CASSQEGRDTYEQYF.